These 9 T cell receptor beta chains were sequenced from one sample in a study of blood T cell repertoires in COVID-19. Only in-frame clones appear in the TCRdb table, and some are missing; sequencing was by immunoSEQ multiplex PCR. Found here are about 160,000 clones, 82% of them singletons; the top ten hold roughly 7%. Sequenced input: peripheral blood. The source is a woman between 40 and 50 years old with COVID-19, enrolled during active disease.

In this sample, this clone turned up once. V is TRBV6-1 and J is TRBJ1-5; D might be TRBD1 (5 bases). Germline V CDR1 and CDR2: MNHNS, SASEGT. V was trimmed by 2 bases and J by 4 bases, leaving 12 bases between them. The CDR3 has 15 residues. The CDR3 nucleotides are TGTGCCAGCAGTGAATCCCAGGGCCCTAATCAGCCCCAGCATTTT. This sequence encodes CASSESQGPNQPQHF.

This chain uses TRBV28 with TRBJ1-5, with D tentatively TRBD1 (6 bases). This CDR3 is built from 17 residues. Germline values: CDR1 MDHEN, CDR2 SYDVKM. V was cut by 6 bases and J by 4 bases, with 22 bases left in between. CDR3 residues: CASSHATGLGMNQPQHF. The CDR3 coding sequence is TGTGCCAGCAGCCATGCGACAGGTCTTGGGATGAATCAGCCCCAGCATTTT.

This chain uses TRBV4-2 with TRBJ2-5, with 9 bases fitting TRBD2. The V and J ends lost 5 bases and 3 bases, in that order; junction bases with no gene match: 4. Looked up from germline, CDR1 is LGHNA and CDR2 is YNFKEQ. This CDR3 comprises 14 residues. The CDR3 here is CASSGGGVEETQYF. CDR3 in DNA: TGTGCCAGCAGCGGCGGGGGGGTTGAAGAGACCCAGTACTTC.

The chain has TRBV6-5 and TRBJ2-1, with 7 positions matching TRBD1. The ends lost 6 bases at V and 13 bases at J; junction bases unmatched: 6. Germline V lookup: CDR1 MNHEY, CDR2 SVGAGI. This CDR3 has 11 amino acids. CDR3 amino acids: CASRGTVIQFF. The CDR3 DNA reads as TGTGCCAGCAGGGGGACAGTAATCCAGTTCTTC.

The J gene is TRBJ2-1, the V gene TRBV24-1; TRBD2 agrees at 12 bases. Germline V gene sequence: CDR1 KGHDR, CDR2 SFDVKD. Trimming took 6 bases from V and 1 from J; bases not matched to a gene: 3. This CDR3 has 16 amino acids. The CDR3 sequence is CATSSTSGSSYNEQFF. The DNA for the CDR3 is TGTGCCACCAGTTCGACTAGCGGGAGTTCCTACAATGAGCAGTTCTTC.

The genes are TRBV28 and TRBJ1-6; TRBD1 matches at 7 bases. The V gene's germline CDR1 is MDHEN and CDR2 SYDVKM. The CDR3 consists of 15 residues. The ends lost 4 bases at V and 10 bases at J; junction bases unmatched: 10. The chain's CDR3 is CASSSTAGGESPLHF. The CDR3 DNA reads as TGTGCCAGCAGTTCTACAGCAGGGGGAGAATCACCCCTCCACTTT.

The rearrangement links TRBV19 to TRBJ2-3, with 9 bases identical to TRBD2. This CDR3 comprises 15 residues. Germline V CDR1 and CDR2: LNHDA, SQIVND (reference sequence). J was trimmed by 1 base and V by 7 bases; bases with no gene match: 6. Written as DNA, the CDR3 is TGTGCCAGTACCGGACTAGCGACCGGCACAGATACGCAGTATTTT. It specifies CASTGLATGTDTQYF.

As for this clone: At one end, the junction sequence differs from germline, possibly due to a read error. The V call is TRBV11-1, the J call TRBJ2-1; the D is unclear. The length of the CDR3 is 11 residues. Germline CDR1 reads SGHAT; CDR2 reads FQDESV (reference sequence). The CDR3 protein is CASSSDNEQFF. The CDR3 DNA is TGTGCCAGCAGCTCCGACAATGAGCAGTTCTTC.

The CDR3 sequence: CASIRTVRGTEAFF. In DNA form, the CDR3 reads TGTGCCAGCATAAGGACAGTCAGGGGAACTGAAGCTTTCTTT. V and J are TRBV2 and TRBJ1-1; D possibly corresponds to TRBD1 (6 bases). The ends were cut back, 7 bases at V and 5 bases at J, with 17 bases in the middle. Germline loops: CDR1 SNHLY, CDR2 FYNNEI. The CDR3 is 14 residues long.